This passage covers 25 T cell receptor beta chains from one sample sequenced in a study of cytomegalovirus exposure and HLA in healthy donors. 60 Vbeta and 13 Jbeta primers were used in PCR. Produced via immunoSEQ multiplex PCR; TCRdb's table is partial and in-frame only. The data contain around 130,000 clones, 8% to 9.5% of them singletons. Source material: PBMCs. These receptors were collected from a man between 35 and 55 years old in good health and CMV-seronegative.

This sequence joins TRBV6-1 and TRBJ1-5, with 9 bases lining up with TRBD1. The germline V gene encodes CDR1 MNHNS and CDR2 SASEGT. CDR3 length: 15 amino acids. V was pared by 4 bases and J by 7 bases, with 8 bases of the junction left unmatched. The chain's CDR3 is CASSAWDRAPQPQHF. The CDR3 DNA is TGTGCCAGCAGTGCATGGGACAGGGCGCCGCAGCCCCAGCATTTT.

The gene calls are TRBV6-5 and TRBJ2-2, with D tentatively TRBD2 (5 bases). This CDR3 region has 11 residues. From germline, CDR1 is MNHEY and CDR2 SVGAGI. V lost 5 bases and J lost 8, with 6 bases in between. CDR3 nucleotides: TGTGCCAGCAGTCGACTAGGGGAGCTGTTTTTT. It yields the protein CASSRLGELFF.

In its sample, this clone was seen a few times. The chain combines TRBV25-1 with TRBJ2-1, with 7 bases matching TRBD1. After removal of 1 base from V and 7 bases from J, the junction contained 7 bases not matched to a gene. The CDR3 is made up of 15 amino acids. CDR1 is MGHDK, CDR2 SYGVNS, per germline. CDR3 coding DNA: TGTGCCAGCAGTGAATCCAGGGGGTCTTGGAATGAGCAGTTCTTC. It is translated as CASSESRGSWNEQFF.

The chain is built from TRBV19 and TRBJ2-1; 12 bases map to TRBD2. The CDR3 length is 16 residues. With 3 bases clipped from V and 10 bases from J, the junction kept 10 bases outside the gene matches. Germline values: CDR1 LNHDA, CDR2 SQIVND (reference sequence). CDR3 DNA: TGTGCCAGTAGTATCCTAACTAGCGGGGGGTTGGGGGAGCAGTTCTTC. Its translation is CASSILTSGGLGEQFF.

This chain links TRBV5-1 with TRBJ2-5, with TRBD2 matching over 7 bases. The CDR3 length is 19 residues. Germline V gives CDR1 SGHRS, CDR2 YFSETQ. V shed 4 bases, J shed 3 bases, and the junction held 21 bases outside the gene matches. The CDR3 reads CASSPYPISGETVEETQYF. The CDR3, as DNA: TGCGCCAGCAGCCCCTACCCAATAAGCGGGGAGACCGTTGAAGAGACCCAGTACTTC.

CDR3 sequence reads: CASSPFTGELFF. CDR3 coding DNA: TGTGCCAGCAGTCCGTTTACCGGGGAGCTGTTTTTT. The chain recombines TRBV2 with TRBJ2-2; D remains unclear. CDR3 length: 12 amino acids. CDR1 is SNHLY and CDR2 is FYNNEI in the germline V gene. Deletions cut 5 bases from V and 5 bases from J, with 6 bases between.

CDR3 residues: CASSQEFTPVKQYF. The CDR3 nucleotides read TGTGCCAGCAGCCAAGAATTTACTCCCGTAAAGCAGTACTTC. The gene calls are TRBV4-2 and TRBJ2-7; D unresolved. CDR3 length equals 14 residues. Trimming took off 0 bases at V and 8 bases at J, with 14 bases between the two ends. Germline CDR1 reads LGHNA; CDR2 reads YNFKEQ.

The genes are TRBV30 and TRBJ1-3; D is possibly TRBD1 (6 bases). Germline V CDR1 and CDR2: GTSNPN, SVGIG (reference sequence). The CDR3 spans 16 residues. V was trimmed by 2 bases and J by 0 bases, leaving 14 bases between them. CDR3 nucleotides: TGTGCCTGGAGTTTTCGAAAGGACAGCTCTGGAAACACCATATATTTT. As protein: CAWSFRKDSSGNTIYF.

The J gene is TRBJ1-2, the V gene TRBV10-3; maybe TRBD1 (5 bases). Trimming shortened V by 4 bases and J by 7 bases, and 10 bases separated the two germline ends. CDR3 length: 12 residues. The germline gives CDR1 ENHRY, CDR2 SYGVKD. The CDR3 DNA follows: TGTGCCATCAGTGGGGGGGGGATTGGCTACACCTTC. The encoded protein is CAISGGGIGYTF.

The gene calls are TRBV28 and TRBJ1-5; tentative D call: TRBD1 (6 bases). This CDR3 region has 17 residues. CDR1 is MDHEN, CDR2 SYDVKM, per germline. Trimming took 1 base from V and 0 from J, leaving 13 bases between them. CDR3 in amino acids: CASSLSAGVYSNQPQHF. CDR3 bases: TGTGCCAGCAGTTTATCTGCAGGGGTTTATAGCAATCAGCCCCAGCATTTT.

This clone was counted between two and nine times. The gene calls are TRBV23-1 and TRBJ1-1; TRBD1 matches at 7 bases. TRBV23-1 is reported as an ORF; its role is uncertain. V was clipped by 4 bases and J by 0 bases; unmatched bases: 8. The CDR3 is 16 amino acids. The CDR3 sequence is CASSRYRQGVNTEAFF. In DNA, the CDR3 is TGCGCCAGCAGTCGATATCGACAGGGAGTGAACACTGAAGCTTTCTTT.

In its sample, this clone was seen a few times. The chain employs TRBV2 and TRBJ2-7, with a tentative D call TRBD1 (6 bases). The CDR3 has 13 amino acids. Trimming took off 5 bases at V and 6 bases at J, with 14 bases between the two ends. Germline CDR1 is SNHLY and CDR2 is FYNNEI. CDR3 region: CASSPGTPFEQYF. In DNA form, the CDR3 reads TGTGCCAGCAGTCCCGGGACACCATTCGAGCAGTACTTC. The entire variable domain, with the rest obtained from reference TRBV2 and TRBJ2-7, is as follows: EPEVTQTPSHQVTQMGQEVILRCVPISNHLYFYWYRQILGQKVEFLVSFYNNEISEKSEIFDDQFSVERPDGSNFTLKIRSTKLEDSAMYFCASSPGTPFEQYFGPGTRLTVT.

This clone was counted a few times. The V call is TRBV30, the J call TRBJ1-1, with 9 positions matching TRBD1. The germline gives CDR1 GTSNPN, CDR2 SVGIG (reference sequence). The CDR3 totals 12 residues. Unmatched junction bases numbered 2, after V lost 8 bases and J lost 1 base. CDR3 amino acids: CAGQGSNTEAFF. Here the CDR3 DNA reads TGTGCCGGACAGGGGTCGAACACTGAAGCTTTCTTT.

The gene calls are TRBV2 and TRBJ2-7; 10 bases match TRBD1. With V trimmed by 6 bases and J by 2 bases, 4 bases remained unmatched. The length of the CDR3 is 14 residues. CDR1 is SNHLY, CDR2 FYNNEI, per germline. CDR3 loop: CASRWTGGTYEQYF. The DNA of the CDR3 is TGTGCCAGCAGGTGGACAGGGGGGACCTACGAGCAGTACTTC.

This clone turned up a few times. The chain joins TRBV6-5 to TRBJ1-6, with 7 bases that match TRBD1. With 0 bases clipped from V and 13 bases from J, the junction kept 6 bases outside the gene matches. CDR1 is MNHEY, CDR2 SVGAGI, per germline. The CDR3 totals 14 residues. CDR3 sequence: CASSYSEQGNPLHF. The CDR3 nucleotides read TGTGCCAGCAGTTACTCAGAACAGGGGAATCCCCTCCACTTT.

The CDR3 region has the DNA TGTGCCAGCAGTGTTAGGACAGGGGGACCCTACGAGCAGTACTTC. This translates into CASSVRTGGPYEQYF. The chain couples TRBV27 to TRBJ2-7; 10 bases are shared with TRBD1. Germline V gives CDR1 MNHEY, CDR2 SMNVEV (reference sequence). V shed 5 bases, J shed 2 bases, and the junction held 6 bases outside the gene matches. The CDR3 covers 15 residues.

The V and J genes are TRBV5-4 and TRBJ1-1, with 10 bases aligning to TRBD1. The V segment lost 3 bases and the J segment 1 base; nucleotides outside the gene matches: 0. The germline V gene encodes CDR1 SGHNT and CDR2 YYREEE (reference sequence). The CDR3 loop spans 14 amino acids. CDR3 amino acids: CASSWTGGNTEAFF. The CDR3, as DNA: TGTGCCAGCAGCTGGACAGGGGGGAACACTGAAGCTTTCTTT.

CDR3: CASSPLSGATGEQYF. For the CDR3, the DNA is TGTGCCAGCTCACCACTGTCAGGGGCGACAGGCGAGCAGTACTTC. The chain is built from TRBV18 and TRBJ2-7; a possible D gene is TRBD1 (6 bases). CDR3 length: 15 residues. With 1 base removed from V and 6 bases from J, the gap between germline ends came to 16 bases. Germline V gives CDR1 KGHSH, CDR2 LQKENI. Based on the CDR3 plus reference TRBV18 and TRBJ2-7, the full variable domain is NAGVMQNPRHLVRRRGQEARLRCSPMKGHSHVYWYRQLPEEGLKFMVYLQKENIIDESGMPKERFSAEFPKEGPSILRIQQVVRGDSAAYFCASSPLSGATGEQYFGPGTRLTVT.

The CDR3, as DNA: TGTGCCAGCAGCCAAGTAGTAGTGTCAGGGATGGTGGACTATGGCTACACCTTC. It yields the protein CASSQVVVSGMVDYGYTF. The chain uses TRBV4-2 and TRBJ1-2; D may be TRBD1 (5 bases). Trimming pared 1 base from V and 3 bases from J, leaving 21 bases between. Per germline, CDR1 LGHNA and CDR2 YNFKEQ. The CDR3 consists of 18 residues.

This clone has a handful of counts. The V gene is TRBV18, the J gene TRBJ1-4, with 7 bases fitting TRBD1. The CDR3 extends over 13 amino acids. Trimming cost V 5 bases and J 6 bases; bases outside gene matches: 3. Germline V CDR1 and CDR2: KGHSH, LQKENI. The CDR3 bases are TGTGCCAGCTCATCAGACAGGGATGAAAAACTGTTTTTT. This sequence encodes CASSSDRDEKLFF.

This clone was seen a handful of times. One end of the junction varies from germline; a read error may be responsible. The gene calls are TRBV7-9 and TRBJ1-5, with a tentative D call TRBD1 (6 bases). Germline V CDR1 and CDR2: SEHNR, FQNEAQ (reference sequence). The CDR3 is made up of 13 amino acids. The CDR3 coding sequence is TGTGCCAGCAGCTTAGGGGACAATCAGCCCCAGAATTTT. Protein product: CASSLGDNQPQNF.

V usage is TRBV10-2 and J usage is TRBJ2-1, with D possibly being TRBD1 (7 bases). V gave up 6 bases and J gave up 3 bases, with 18 bases separating them. Germline values: CDR1 WSHSY, CDR2 SAAADI. CDR3 length: 16 amino acids. The CDR3: CASRGGGTLFYNEQFF. The CDR3 nucleotides are TGCGCCAGCAGAGGGGGCGGGACACTGTTCTACAATGAGCAGTTCTTC.

The sample holds a few counts of this clone. The chain recombines TRBV6-1 with TRBJ1-1; 8 bases align to TRBD1. Unmatched junction bases numbered 7, after V lost 6 bases and J lost 7 bases. CDR1 and CDR2 from the germline V gene are MNHNS and SASEGT. CDR3 length: 13 residues. The CDR3 DNA is TGTGCCAGCAGAGGTAAACAGGGGGATGAAGCTTTCTTT. It is translated as CASRGKQGDEAFF.

The rearrangement joins TRBV5-1 to TRBJ2-3; TRBD2 matches at 10 bases. J lost 0 bases, V lost 2 bases, and 0 bases had no gene match. This CDR3 has 15 amino acids. In germline, CDR1 is SGHRS, CDR2 YFSETQ. The CDR3 loop is CASSLLAGSTDTQYF. CDR3 in DNA: TGCGCCAGCAGCTTACTAGCGGGGAGCACAGATACGCAGTATTTT.

This clone was detected a few times. The chain uses TRBV28 and TRBJ1-1; the match to TRBD1 covers 9 bases. The CDR3 runs 15 residues. The germline V gene has CDR1 MDHEN and CDR2 SYDVKM. J lost 3 bases, V lost 2 bases, and 4 bases had no gene match. The CDR3 here is CASSLAGQGHTEAFF. The CDR3 coding sequence is TGTGCCAGCAGTTTAGCGGGACAGGGACACACTGAAGCTTTCTTT. The complete variable domain, with remaining parts taken from reference TRBV28 and TRBJ1-1, reads DVKVTQSSRYLVKRTGEKVFLECVQDMDHENMFWYRQDPGLGLRLIYFSYDVKMKEKGDIPEGYSVSREKKERFSLILESASTNQTSMYLCASSLAGQGHTEAFFGQGTRLTVV.